Listed below are T cell receptor beta chains from one sample, sequenced in a study of shared clonotypes between healthy human individuals. Sequencing was performed with immunoSEQ multiplex PCR; in TCRdb, only in-frame clones are kept and a portion is missing. Here the sample spans 1,500,000 or so clones, approximately 98.5% being singletons. The sample consisted of naive CD4+ T cells sorted from blood. Every receptor here comes from a man under 40 in good health. Both conserved end residues are part of each CDR3. Fields, in order: V gene, CDR3 protein.

TRBV4-1,CASSQSPGQGAYEQYF
TRBV19,CASSMRGSFNEQYF
TRBV19,CASSIDRSDRGYSGANVLTF
TRBV28,CASSLFGSRRNEQFF
TRBV28,CASSLRTGTQETQYF
TRBV5-6,CASSPPSKPNTEAFF
TRBV5-1,CASSLAFIGQGGEKLFF
TRBV28,CASSFSNRAYNEQFF
TRBV28,CASSGGSYEQYF
TRBV16,CASSQTGRLNTGELFF
TRBV30,CAWSELGGRNYEQYF
TRBV15,CATSRQGSNEQYF
TRBV5-1,CASSSRDRGQNEQFF
TRBV5-4,CASSSLAGGPGNEQFF
TRBV28,CASSMGAGELFF
TRBV15,CATSGAGTGGPLRPQHF
TRBV4-3,CASSPSPTRGTGNTIYF
TRBV11-3,CASSVSRSEAQYF
TRBV6-6,CASSSAQVVLFF
TRBV18,CASSPLRGSTDTQYF
TRBV27,CASSFENLNNEQFF
TRBV5-1,CASSATSRSTNEKLFF
TRBV2,CASSGDHYNEQFF